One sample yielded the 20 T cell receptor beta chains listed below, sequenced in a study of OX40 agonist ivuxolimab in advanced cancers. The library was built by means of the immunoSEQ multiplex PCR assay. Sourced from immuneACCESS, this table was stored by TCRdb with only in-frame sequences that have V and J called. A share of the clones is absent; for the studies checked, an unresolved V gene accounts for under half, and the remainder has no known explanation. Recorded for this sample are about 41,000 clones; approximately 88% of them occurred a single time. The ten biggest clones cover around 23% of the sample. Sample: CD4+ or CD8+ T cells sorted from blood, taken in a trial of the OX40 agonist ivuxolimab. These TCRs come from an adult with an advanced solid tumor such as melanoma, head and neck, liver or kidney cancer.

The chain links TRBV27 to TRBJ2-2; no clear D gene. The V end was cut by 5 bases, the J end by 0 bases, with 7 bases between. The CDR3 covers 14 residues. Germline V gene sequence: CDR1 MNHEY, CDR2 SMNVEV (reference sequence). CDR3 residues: CASSDIPNTGELFF. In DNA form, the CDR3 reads TGTGCCAGCAGTGATATACCGAACACCGGGGAGCTGTTTTTT.

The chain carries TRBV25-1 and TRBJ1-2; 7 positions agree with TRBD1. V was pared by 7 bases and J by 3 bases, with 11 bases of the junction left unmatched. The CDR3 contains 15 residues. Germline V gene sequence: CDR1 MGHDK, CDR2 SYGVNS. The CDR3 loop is CASNFIGDSYYGYTF. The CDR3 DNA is TGTGCCAGCAACTTTATAGGGGACAGCTACTATGGCTACACCTTC.

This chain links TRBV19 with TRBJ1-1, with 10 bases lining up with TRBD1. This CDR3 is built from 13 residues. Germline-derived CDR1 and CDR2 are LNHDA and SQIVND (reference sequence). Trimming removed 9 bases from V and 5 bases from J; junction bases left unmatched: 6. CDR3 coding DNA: TGTGCCAGCACCGGGACAGGGGTGACTGAAGCTTTCTTT. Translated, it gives CASTGTGVTEAFF.

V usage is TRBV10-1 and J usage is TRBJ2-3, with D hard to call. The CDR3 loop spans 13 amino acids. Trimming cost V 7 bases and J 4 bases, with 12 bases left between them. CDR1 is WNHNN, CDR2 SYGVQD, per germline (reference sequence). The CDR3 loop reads CASTPGLSDTQYF. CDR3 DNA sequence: TGCGCCAGCACCCCGGGCCTTTCAGATACGCAGTATTTT.

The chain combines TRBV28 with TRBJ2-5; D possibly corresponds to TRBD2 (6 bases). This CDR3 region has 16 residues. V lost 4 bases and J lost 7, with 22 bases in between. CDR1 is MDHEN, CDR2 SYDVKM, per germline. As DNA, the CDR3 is TGTGCCAGCAGTTCCTTTGGACGGGAGCAGAGCGCGACCCAGTACTTC. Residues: CASSSFGREQSATQYF.

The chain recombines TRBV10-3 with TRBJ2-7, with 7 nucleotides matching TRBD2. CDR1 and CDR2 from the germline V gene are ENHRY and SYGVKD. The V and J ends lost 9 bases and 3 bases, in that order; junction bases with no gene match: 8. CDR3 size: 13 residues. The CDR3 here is CAIRTGGGYEQYF. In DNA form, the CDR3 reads TGTGCCATTAGAACGGGAGGTGGCTACGAGCAGTACTTC.

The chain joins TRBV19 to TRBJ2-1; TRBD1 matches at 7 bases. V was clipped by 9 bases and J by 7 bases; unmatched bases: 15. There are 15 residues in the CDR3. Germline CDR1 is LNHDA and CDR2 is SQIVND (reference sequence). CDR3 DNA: TGTGCCAGCGGAAAGATCGGACAGGAATCGAATGAGCAGTTCTTC. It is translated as CASGKIGQESNEQFF.

CDR3 loop: CASSMGTPGEAFF. The DNA of the CDR3 is TGTGCCAGTAGTATGGGGACGCCTGGAGAAGCTTTCTTT. This rearrangement joins TRBV19 to TRBJ1-1; tentatively, D is TRBD1 (5 bases). Germline V gene lookup returns CDR1 LNHDA and CDR2 SQIVND (reference sequence). This CDR3 region has 13 residues. Trimming cost V 3 bases and J 8 bases, with 13 bases left between them.

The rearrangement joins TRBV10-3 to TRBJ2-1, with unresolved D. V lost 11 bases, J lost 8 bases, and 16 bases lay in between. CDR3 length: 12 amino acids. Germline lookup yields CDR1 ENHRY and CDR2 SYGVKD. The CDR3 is CAVTSGVDEQFF. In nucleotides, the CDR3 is TGTGCCGTGACCTCTGGGGTGGATGAGCAGTTCTTC.

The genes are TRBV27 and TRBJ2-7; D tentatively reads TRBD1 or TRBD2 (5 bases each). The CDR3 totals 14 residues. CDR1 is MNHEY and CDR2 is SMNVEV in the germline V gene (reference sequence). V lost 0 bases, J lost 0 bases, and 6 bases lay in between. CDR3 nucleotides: TGTGCCAGCAGTTTATCCGGGACCTCCTACGAGCAGTACTTC. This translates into CASSLSGTSYEQYF.

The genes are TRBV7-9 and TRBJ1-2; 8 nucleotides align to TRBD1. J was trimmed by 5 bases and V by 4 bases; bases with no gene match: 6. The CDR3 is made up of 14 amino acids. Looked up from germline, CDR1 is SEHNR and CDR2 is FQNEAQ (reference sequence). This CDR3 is CASSSGQVLYGYTF. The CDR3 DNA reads TGTGCCAGCAGCTCGGGACAGGTGCTATATGGCTACACCTTC.

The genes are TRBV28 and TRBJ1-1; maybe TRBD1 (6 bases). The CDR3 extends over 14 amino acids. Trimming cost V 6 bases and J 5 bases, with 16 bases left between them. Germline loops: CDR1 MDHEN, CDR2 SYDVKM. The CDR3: CASSPPGTKTEAFF. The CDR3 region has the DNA TGTGCCAGCAGCCCACCCGGGACAAAAACTGAAGCTTTCTTT.

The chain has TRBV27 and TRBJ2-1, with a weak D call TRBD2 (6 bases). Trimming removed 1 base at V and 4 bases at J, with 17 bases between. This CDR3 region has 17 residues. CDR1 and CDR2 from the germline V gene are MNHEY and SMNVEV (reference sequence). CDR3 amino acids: CASSLFVGGGSYNEQFF. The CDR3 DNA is TGTGCCAGCAGTTTATTCGTGGGAGGCGGGTCTTACAATGAGCAGTTCTTC.

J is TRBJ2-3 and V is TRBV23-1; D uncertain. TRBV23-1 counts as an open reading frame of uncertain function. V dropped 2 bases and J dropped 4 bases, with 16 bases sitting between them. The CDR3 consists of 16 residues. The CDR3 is CASSQVEVFGSDTQYF. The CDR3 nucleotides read TGCGCCAGCAGTCAAGTCGAGGTTTTCGGATCAGATACGCAGTATTTT.

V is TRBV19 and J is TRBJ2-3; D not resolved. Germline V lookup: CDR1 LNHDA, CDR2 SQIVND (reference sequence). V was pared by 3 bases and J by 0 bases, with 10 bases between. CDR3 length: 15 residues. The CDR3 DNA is TGTGCCAGTAGTATGGCGGCAACTAGCACAGATACGCAGTATTTT. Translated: CASSMAATSTDTQYF.

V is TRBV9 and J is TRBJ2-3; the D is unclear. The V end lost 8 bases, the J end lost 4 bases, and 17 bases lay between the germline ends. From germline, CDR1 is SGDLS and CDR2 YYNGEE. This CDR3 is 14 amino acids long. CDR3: CASRAEQNPDTQYF. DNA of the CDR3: TGTGCCAGTAGGGCCGAACAGAACCCAGATACGCAGTATTTT.

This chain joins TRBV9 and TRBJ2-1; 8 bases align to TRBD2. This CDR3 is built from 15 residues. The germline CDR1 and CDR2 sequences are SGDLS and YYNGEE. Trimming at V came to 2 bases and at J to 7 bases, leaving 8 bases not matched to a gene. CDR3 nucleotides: TGTGCCAGCAGCGTCCGCCTAGCGGGCCGGAATGAGCAGTTCTTC. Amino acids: CASSVRLAGRNEQFF.

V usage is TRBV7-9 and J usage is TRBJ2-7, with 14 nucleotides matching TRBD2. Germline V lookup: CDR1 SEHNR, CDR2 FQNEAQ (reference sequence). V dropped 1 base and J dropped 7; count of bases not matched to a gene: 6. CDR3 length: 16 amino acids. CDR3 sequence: CASSLGGLAGVEEQYF. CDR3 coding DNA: TGTGCCAGCAGCTTAGGGGGACTAGCGGGAGTAGAGGAGCAGTACTTC.

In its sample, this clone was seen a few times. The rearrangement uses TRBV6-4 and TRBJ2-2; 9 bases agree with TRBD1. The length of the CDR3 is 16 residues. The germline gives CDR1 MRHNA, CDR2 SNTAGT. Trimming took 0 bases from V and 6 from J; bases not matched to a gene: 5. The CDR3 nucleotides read TGTGCCAGCAGTGACTCTCGGACAGGGGAGTCCGGGGAGCTGTTTTTT. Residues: CASSDSRTGESGELFF.

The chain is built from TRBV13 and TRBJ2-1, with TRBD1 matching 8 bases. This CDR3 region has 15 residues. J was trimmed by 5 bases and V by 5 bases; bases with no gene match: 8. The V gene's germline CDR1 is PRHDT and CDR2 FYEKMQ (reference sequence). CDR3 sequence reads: CASSTTGDRDNEQFF. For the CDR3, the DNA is TGTGCCAGCAGCACGACAGGGGATCGGGACAATGAGCAGTTCTTC.